This TCR beta chain was obtained from a study of blood T cell repertoires in COVID-19 (dated by TCRdb to 2018 to 2021). Turning to the overall study: The collaborator samples originated in the United States, Italy and Spain and spanned the acute and convalescent phases of COVID-19. The sample metadata nearly always contained a de-identified subject ID, COVID-19 status, age in years and sex. The prospective study material was composed of cDNA or gDNA derived from T cells, B-cell-depleted T cells, or PBMCs. Subjects who had been exposed to COVID-19, were actively infected with it, or had recovered from it provided the deeply sampled blood TCRbeta repertoires that made up the dataset. A freely available public database, intended as a resource for researchers studying the immune response to SARS-CoV-2, is where the repertoires were released. Where available, HLA class I and class II types were taken from metadata supplied by the sample provider and were not determined by assay-based typing. Samples came from the ongoing ImmuneRACE study (first 160 participants) plus 1,254 subjects from 6 global collaborators.

Broader findings and caveats from the paper: The quantity of clinical and demographic metadata differed by source and by participant and was supplied without curation.

Collaborating institutions collected whole blood in K2EDTA tubes following their own protocols. Collaborator samples were shipped for TCRbeta analysis as frozen whole blood, isolated PBMCs, or DNA extracted from either sample type. TCRbeta CDR3 regions were amplified from genomic DNA by means of the immunoSEQ Assay, a bias-controlled multiplex PCR. Under the source paper's analysis protocol: Within the assay, amplification of reference gene primers was used to estimate how many nucleated cells each sample contained. Sequence reads were collapsed and filtered to measure the absolute abundance of every unique TCRbeta CDR3 rearrangement. For each sample, productive Simpson clonality was calculated by taking the square root of Simpson's diversity index across productive rearrangements. Sourced from immuneACCESS, this table was stored by TCRdb with only in-frame sequences that have V and J called. A share of the clones is absent; for the studies checked, an unresolved V gene accounts for under half, and the remainder has no known explanation. V and J calls and clone size come straight from that table; D and trimming were deduced from the DNA. The sample data list around 250,000 clones, and around 80% of these were observed just once. The top ten clonotypes cover 3.4% of the sample.

A remark on this clone: No antigen is known for it. Base qualities are not recorded, but no much larger clone differs from it by a single base.

The TCR originated in a woman aged 18-29 years with acute or convalescent COVID-19. Sequenced: peripheral blood.

In nucleotide form, the sequence is TGTGCCAGTAGTCTAACACGACAGGGGAGCACCGGGGAGCTGTTTTTT. This gives the protein CASSLTRQGSTGELFF. The V and J genes are TRBV19 and TRBJ2-2, and TRBD1 aligns with 8 junction nucleotides. Trimming leaves V shorter by 5 bases and J shorter by 4 bases, with the junction holding 9 bases beyond the gene matches. CDR1 and CDR2 are drawn from the germline V gene (reference sequence): LNHDA, SQIVND. From cysteine to phenylalanine, the CDR3 is 16 amino acids long. The entry retains the CDR3 DNA only, 48 bases that are in frame from base 1.